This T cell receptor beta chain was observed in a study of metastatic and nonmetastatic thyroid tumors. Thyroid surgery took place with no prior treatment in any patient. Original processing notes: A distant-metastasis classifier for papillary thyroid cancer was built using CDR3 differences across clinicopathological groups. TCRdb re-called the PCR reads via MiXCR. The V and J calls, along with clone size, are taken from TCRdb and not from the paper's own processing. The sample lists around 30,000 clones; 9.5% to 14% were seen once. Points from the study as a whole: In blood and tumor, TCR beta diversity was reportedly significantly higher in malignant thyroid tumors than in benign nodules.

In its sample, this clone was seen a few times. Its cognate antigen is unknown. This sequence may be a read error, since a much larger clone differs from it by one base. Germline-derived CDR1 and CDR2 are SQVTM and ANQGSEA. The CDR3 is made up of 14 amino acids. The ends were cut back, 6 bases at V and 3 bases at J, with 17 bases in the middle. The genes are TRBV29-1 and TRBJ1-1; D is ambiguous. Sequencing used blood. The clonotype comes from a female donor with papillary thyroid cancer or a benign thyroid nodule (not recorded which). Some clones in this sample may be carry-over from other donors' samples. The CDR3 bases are TGCAGCGTCCTCACACCGGGGATGGACACTGAAGCTTTCTTT. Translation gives CSVLTPGMDTEAFF.